Each of the 3 T cell receptor beta chains below was sequenced from the same sample in a study of blood T cell repertoires in COVID-19. The assay was immunoSEQ multiplex PCR, and TCRdb's table has in-frame clones only and misses some. This repertoire shows about 170,000 clones, about 80% found once; its top ten account for about 20%. Source material: peripheral blood. The receptors derive from a woman at least 80 years old with acute or convalescent COVID-19.

This chain links TRBV12-5 with TRBJ1-2; 9 positions agree with TRBD1. The germline CDR1 and CDR2 sequences are LGHNT and FRNRAP. CDR3 size: 15 residues. The V and J ends lost 5 bases and 2 bases, in that order; junction bases with no gene match: 6. The CDR3 DNA follows: TGTGCTAGTGGTGCGTCCGGGACAGGGAACTATGGCTACACCTTC. Translation gives CASGASGTGNYGYTF.

The genes are TRBV9 and TRBJ1-6, with 9 bases that match TRBD1. The CDR3 length is 17 residues. In germline, CDR1 is SGDLS, CDR2 YYNGEE. Trimming cost V 0 bases and J 6 bases; bases outside gene matches: 7. DNA of the CDR3: TGTGCCAGCAGCGTAGCCGGACAGGGGTTGGGTAATTCACCCCTCCACTTT. Translation: CASSVAGQGLGNSPLHF.

The CDR3 reads CASRLAGADNEQFF. CDR3 coding DNA: TGCGCCAGCCGGCTAGCGGGAGCGGACAATGAGCAGTTCTTC. The V gene is TRBV5-1, the J gene TRBJ2-1, with TRBD2 matching 10 bases. Germline CDR1 is SGHRS and CDR2 is YFSETQ. CDR3 length equals 14 residues. With V trimmed by 7 bases and J by 5 bases, 6 bases remained unmatched.